This TCR beta chain was sequenced in a study of blood T cells in healthy people across ages. Next came a second PCR, run for about 7 to 12 cycles, which used a sample-barcoded 5' primer along with a J-beta primer mix. Using its own MiXCR run on the 5' RACE reads, TCRdb lists one record per CDR3 protein. The sample lists 600,000 or so distinct CDR3 sequences; under 30% were seen once. With regard to this clonotype: Antigen unknown.

CDR1 and CDR2 (germline): MNHNS, SASEGT. The CDR3 length is 13 residues. V was pared by 5 bases and J by 0 bases, with 7 bases between. Findings of the study overall: Age showed a roughly linear inverse relationship with TCR beta diversity per million T cells. Investigators treated diversity estimates from one million T cells as underestimates.

V is TRBV6-1 and J is TRBJ1-2; D gene unclear. This receptor was identified in a woman older than 75 in good health. The sequenced material came from blood. DNA for the CDR3: TGTGCCAGCAGTTGGCAAGCTAACTATGGCTACACCTTC. Protein product: CASSWQANYGYTF.